The 21 T cell receptor beta chains below were found in one sample sequenced in a study of tumor-infiltrating lymphocytes in primary liver carcinoma. A constant-region primer served to make TCR beta cDNA from approximately 490 ng total RNA. Each TCR beta library was derived from three nested multiplex PCR rounds that employed slightly modified ARM-PCR. Both of the initial two PCR rounds ran for nine to ten cycles and employed TRBV1-TRBV30 forward primers alongside a C-beta reverse primer. TCRdb re-called the multiplex PCR reads through MiXCR, storing one row per CDR3 protein. This sample has over 100,000 distinct CDR3 sequences, with 55% to 70% found just once. Unsorted bulk tissue, roughly 19-33 mg of it, served as the source for co-extraction of RNA and DNA. Sequences were obtained from tumor-adjacent normal liver tissue. Receptors originate from a woman aged 60-75 years with primary liver carcinoma and hepatitis B virus infection.

There are many counts of this clonotype. The rearrangement links TRBV14 to TRBJ1-2; 11 nucleotides match TRBD1. Germline V gene lookup returns CDR1 SGHDN and CDR2 FVKESK. This CDR3 is built from 14 residues. After removal of 3 bases from V and 4 bases from J, the junction contained 1 base not matched to a gene. The CDR3, as DNA: TGTGCCAGCAGCCATGGGACAGGGGGCTATGGCTACACCTTC. The encoded protein is CASSHGTGGYGYTF.

The CDR3 DNA reads TGTGCCAGCAGTGGAGCGATCGTGACAGGGGATGAAAAACTGTTTTTT. The encoded protein is CASSGAIVTGDEKLFF. The V call is TRBV6-1, the J call TRBJ1-4; the match to TRBD1 covers 8 bases. The germline CDR1 and CDR2 sequences are MNHNS and SASEGT. The CDR3 is 16 residues long. V shed 4 bases, J shed 6 bases, and the junction held 10 bases outside the gene matches.

The chain links TRBV6-5 to TRBJ2-1, with D unresolved. From germline, CDR1 is MNHEY and CDR2 SVGAGI. The CDR3 consists of 14 residues. Here the CDR3 reads CVSSRRSSYNEQFF. CDR3 coding DNA: TGTGTCAGTAGCCGAAGGAGCTCCTACAATGAGCAGTTCTTC.

This clonotype was picked up a small number of times. This clone may be a read error of a much larger clone one base away. The chain carries TRBV6-5 and TRBJ1-1; 7 nucleotides align to TRBD1. Germline CDR1 and CDR2: MNHEY and SVGAGI. The CDR3 contains 13 residues. J lost 13 bases, V lost 6 bases, and 14 bases had no gene match. As DNA, the CDR3 is TGTGCCAGCAGCCCTCCAAGGGGGCGGGGAGTTTTCTTT. This sequence encodes CASSPPRGRGVFF.

There are a few counts of this clonotype. The V and J genes are TRBV28 and TRBJ2-7, with TRBD1 matching over 7 bases. J lost 0 bases, V lost 5 bases, and 7 bases had no gene match. Germline values: CDR1 MDHEN, CDR2 SYDVKM. The CDR3 runs 15 residues. CDR3 sequence: CASSPGGSTSYEQYF. The CDR3 DNA is TGTGCCAGCAGTCCAGGGGGTAGTACCTCCTACGAGCAGTACTTC.

Concerning this clonotype: This is likely a read error, given that the CDR3 carries no conserved phenylalanine or tryptophan at its end. The gene calls are TRBV6-1 and TRBJ2-7, with unresolved D. Germline CDR1 reads MNHNS; CDR2 reads SASEGT. The CDR3 contains 12 residues. In nucleotides, the CDR3 is TGTACCAACTGCGAGAGCTCCTACGAGCAGTACTTA. This encodes CTNCESSYEQYL.

Remarks on this clonotype: Its ends do not fully match the called genes, so a read error is possible. This chain links TRBV28 with TRBJ2-6; a possible D gene is TRBD2 (6 bases). The CDR3 sequence is 15 residues long. The germline gives CDR1 MDHEN, CDR2 SYDVKM. The CDR3 nucleotides read TGTGACAGCAGTTCCGCAGGGACTGGGACCAACGTCCTGACTTTC. Its translation is CDSSSAGTGTNVLTF.

Note on this clonotype: The junction differs from germline at one of its ends, possibly a read error. The rearrangement uses TRBV29-1 and TRBJ2-3, with D hard to call. Germline-derived CDR1 and CDR2 are SQVTM and ANQGSEA. The CDR3 sequence is 14 residues long. Written as DNA, the CDR3 is TGCAGCGTTGAAAAAGGGTGCGGAACAGATACGCAATATTTT. It translates to CSVEKGCGTDTQYF.

With regard to this clonotype: Relative to the germline gene, one junction end is altered; a read error may explain this. The chain links TRBV11-2 to TRBJ2-2, with D perhaps matching TRBD2 (5 bases). CDR1 and CDR2 from the germline V gene are SGHAT and FQNNGV. This CDR3 contains 13 residues. In DNA form, the CDR3 reads TGTGCCAGCAGTTTAGATAGGACCGGGGAGCTGTTATTT. Its translation is CASSLDRTGELLF.

Comments on this clonotype: This may arise from a read error, as a much more abundant clone is one base away. The rearrangement uses TRBV28 and TRBJ2-3; D is perhaps TRBD1 or TRBD2 (5 bases each). Germline V gene lookup returns CDR1 MDHEN and CDR2 SYDVKM. V lost 7 bases and J 8 bases, leaving 25 bases between the germline ends. CDR3 length: 16 residues. The CDR3: CASNRGTELRLGTQYF. DNA for the CDR3: TGTGCCAGCAACCGAGGGACGGAGCTTCGATTAGGTACGCAGTATTTT. Looking up the rest from reference TRBV28 and TRBJ2-3 gives the full variable domain: DVKVTQSSRYLVKRTGEKVFLECVQDMDHENMFWYRQDPGLGLRLIYFSYDVKMKEKGDIPEGYSVSREKKERFSLILESASTNQTSMYLCASNRGTELRLGTQYFGPGTRLTVL.

The genes are TRBV6-5 and TRBJ2-1; D unresolved. The ends were cut back, 6 bases at V and 0 bases at J, with 9 bases in the middle. Germline assignment: CDR1 MNHEY and CDR2 SVGAGI. This CDR3 contains 14 residues. CDR3 amino acids: CASSRRNSYNEQFF. DNA for the CDR3: TGTGCCAGCAGCAGAAGGAACTCCTACAATGAGCAGTTCTTC.

This chain connects TRBV20-1 to TRBJ2-1; 8 bases match TRBD1. The CDR3 has 15 amino acids. Germline CDR1 DFQATT, CDR2 SNEGSKA (reference sequence). V was pared by 6 bases and J by 5 bases, with 12 bases of the junction left unmatched. The CDR3: CSASRRDRSDNEQFF. The CDR3 DNA reads as TGCAGTGCCAGCCGCCGGGACAGGAGCGACAATGAGCAGTTCTTC.

This clonotype was detected ten times or more. The V call is TRBV6-6, the J call TRBJ1-1; no firm D call. The CDR3 runs to 13 residues. CDR1 and CDR2 from the germline V gene are MNHNY and SVGAGI (reference sequence). V was pared by 6 bases and J by 1 base, with 9 bases between. CDR3 region: CASSGQKNTEAFF. Written as DNA, the CDR3 is TGTGCCAGCAGCGGGCAGAAGAACACTGAAGCTTTCTTT.

Turning to this clonotype: This likely comes from a read error, as the CDR3 has no conserved phenylalanine or tryptophan at its end. The chain uses TRBV6-6 and TRBJ2-7, with 8 bases that match TRBD2. This CDR3 has 17 residues. Germline V lookup: CDR1 MNHNY, CDR2 SVGAGI (reference sequence). CDR3 sequence (DNA): TGTGCCAGCATTGCTAGCGGGCAAACTTGGGGACACTACGGGCAGTACTCC. This gives the protein CASIASGQTWGHYGQYS.

The V call is TRBV29-1, the J call TRBJ1-3, with a tentative D call TRBD1 (5 bases). The V end was cut by 4 bases, the J end by 2 bases, with 21 bases between. The CDR3 length is 17 residues. Germline CDR1 reads SQVTM; CDR2 reads ANQGSEA. The CDR3 DNA follows: TGCAGCGTTGGGGGCTGTTCGAGTCATGGGGCTGGAAACACCATATATTTT. Protein product: CSVGGCSSHGAGNTIYF.

On this clonotype itself: One end of the junction is discordant with germline, which a read error may explain. This chain's CDR3 is CASRDGPDTGELLF. The CDR3 region has the DNA TGTGCCAGCCGGGACGGCCCGGACACCGGTGAGCTGCTTTTT. This chain uses TRBV6-1 with TRBJ2-2; D tentatively reads TRBD1 or TRBD2 (5 bases each). This CDR3 region has 14 residues. Germline CDR1 is MNHNS and CDR2 is SASEGT.

This rearrangement joins TRBV20-1 to TRBJ2-7; 9 nucleotides match TRBD2. The ends lost 3 bases at V and 2 bases at J; junction bases unmatched: 5. Germline values: CDR1 DFQATT, CDR2 SNEGSKA (reference sequence). The CDR3 loop spans 14 amino acids. The CDR3 DNA reads TGCAGTGCTAGGAATCCTAGCGGGGCCTACGAGCAGTACTTC. Protein sequence: CSARNPSGAYEQYF.

The chain links TRBV11-2 to TRBJ2-7; TRBD2 agrees at 9 bases. Germline-derived CDR1 and CDR2 are SGHAT and FQNNGV. V dropped 5 bases and J dropped 6; count of bases not matched to a gene: 8. The CDR3 consists of 14 residues. CDR3 amino acids: CASSKGSAGGEQYF. CDR3 in DNA: TGTGCCAGCAGCAAAGGATCAGCGGGAGGCGAGCAGTACTTC. The full variable domain, its missing parts supplied by reference TRBV11-2 and TRBJ2-7, is EAGVAQSPRYKIIEKRQSVAFWCNPISGHATLYWYQQILGQGPKLLIQFQNNGVVDDSQLPKDRFSAERLKGVDSTLKIQPAKLEDSAVYLCASSKGSAGGEQYFGPGTRLTVT.

This clonotype was found many times. The chain carries TRBV6-5 and TRBJ2-1; D is possibly TRBD1 (6 bases). CDR3 length: 14 residues. Trimming removed 4 bases at V and 8 bases at J, with 15 bases between. Germline CDR1 reads MNHEY; CDR2 reads SVGAGI. The CDR3 DNA is TGTGCCAGCAGTTCCCTGAGGCAGGGGTATGAGCAGTTCTTC. Protein product: CASSSLRQGYEQFF.

This clonotype has at least ten counts. The rearrangement joins TRBV5-1 to TRBJ2-4; 14 bases match TRBD2. Germline V gene sequence: CDR1 SGHRS, CDR2 YFSETQ. J gave up 6 bases and V 3 bases, and 5 bases lay outside the gene matches. The CDR3 has 16 residues. The CDR3 is CASSSGTSGSLNIQYF. As DNA, the CDR3 is TGCGCCAGCAGCTCCGGGACTAGCGGGAGTTTAAACATTCAGTACTTC.

To note about this clonotype: An end of the junction does not agree with germline; a read error may underlie this. This rearrangement joins TRBV12-3 or TRBV12-4 to TRBJ1-5; maybe TRBD1 (5 bases). The CDR3 is 16 residues long. The CDR3 bases are TGTGCCAGCAGTTTGACGGGGGTGGGAGGGATTCAGCGCCAGCATTTT. Translated, it gives CASSLTGVGGIQRQHF.